Below are 25 T cell receptor beta chains sequenced from a single sample in a study of Ad26.COV2.S vaccination and SARS-CoV-2 variants. Produced via immunoSEQ multiplex PCR; TCRdb's table is partial and in-frame only. Of approximately 420,000 clones listed, around 89% are singletons. Treatment denoted: over 15 received Ad26.COV2.S at low or high dose, single or two shots; roughly 5 received placebo; per-sample allocation not given. Sampling took place 63 days after the first vaccine or placebo injection. The sequenced sample was peripheral blood, obtained in a trial of Ad26.COV2.S vaccine versus placebo. All receptors come from a person aged 18-60 years who received the Ad26.COV2.S COVID-19 vaccine or a placebo.

The chain uses TRBV19 and TRBJ1-5, with 9 nucleotides matching TRBD1. Germline values: CDR1 LNHDA, CDR2 SQIVND (reference sequence). Trimming took 7 bases from V and 4 from J; bases not matched to a gene: 11. The CDR3 is 16 amino acids. The CDR3: CASKVGTGFINQPQHF. The CDR3 DNA reads TGTGCCAGTAAGGTCGGGACAGGGTTTATTAATCAGCCCCAGCATTTT. The variable domain in full, completed from reference TRBV19 and TRBJ1-5, reads DGGITQSPKYLFRKEGQNVTLSCEQNLNHDAMYWYRQDPGQGLRLIYYSQIVNDFQKGDIAEGYSVSREKKESFPLTVTSAQKNPTAFYLCASKVGTGFINQPQHFGDGTRLSIL.

The chain links TRBV25-1 to TRBJ1-2, with D possibly matching TRBD1 (5 bases). The CDR3 covers 14 residues. Between the trimmed V and J ends, which lost 1 base and 8 bases, there was a span of 14 bases. Germline V gives CDR1 MGHDK, CDR2 SYGVNS. CDR3 sequence: CASSELSREGGYTF. The CDR3 DNA follows: TGTGCCAGCAGTGAATTAAGCAGGGAAGGAGGCTACACCTTC.

Concerning this clone itself: At the DNA level, this CDR3 is encoded by other sequences in the same sample as well. This chain joins TRBV18 and TRBJ2-7; a weak D match, TRBD1 (5 bases). This CDR3 spans 13 amino acids. Germline V CDR1 and CDR2: KGHSH, LQKENI. V was trimmed by 6 bases and J by 3 bases, leaving 12 bases between them. CDR3 region: CASSPSDSYEQYF. CDR3 coding DNA: TGTGCCAGCTCGCCCTCCGACAGCTACGAGCAGTACTTC.

The V and J genes are TRBV6-2 or TRBV6-3 and TRBJ2-7, with 15 positions matching TRBD2. V trimming: 4 bases; J trimming: 6 bases; junction bases outside the gene matches: 7. This CDR3 comprises 16 residues. The V gene's germline CDR1 is MNHEY and CDR2 SVGEGT. This CDR3 reads CASSWTSGGAGGEQYF. The CDR3 nucleotides are TGTGCCAGCAGTTGGACTAGCGGGGGGGCAGGAGGCGAGCAGTACTTC.

The chain is built from TRBV15 and TRBJ1-3; no firm D call. Trimming took 0 bases from V and 0 from J, leaving 12 bases between them. The germline CDR1 and CDR2 sequences are LNHNV and YYDKDF (reference sequence). The CDR3 has 17 residues. Written as DNA, the CDR3 is TGTGCCACCAGCAGAGAAGGAGGAATAATCTCTGGAAACACCATATATTTT. Protein: CATSREGGIISGNTIYF.

The chain is built from TRBV6-6 and TRBJ1-6; D not resolved. The V and J ends lost 6 bases and 6 bases respectively, with 6 bases between them. This CDR3 comprises 12 residues. Per germline, CDR1 MNHNY and CDR2 SVGAGI (reference sequence). The CDR3 reads CASRGSNSPLHF. DNA of the CDR3: TGTGCCAGCAGGGGTAGTAATTCACCCCTCCACTTT.

The chain joins TRBV19 to TRBJ1-2; D might be TRBD1 (6 bases). Trimming cost V 4 bases and J 2 bases, with 11 bases left between them. The CDR3 has 14 amino acids. Germline lookup yields CDR1 LNHDA and CDR2 SQIVND (reference sequence). CDR3 residues: CASSNRGHNYGYTF. CDR3 nucleotides: TGTGCCAGTAGTAACCGGGGACACAACTATGGCTACACCTTC.

The chain employs TRBV4-3 and TRBJ1-2; a possible D gene is TRBD1 (6 bases). The CDR3 has 16 amino acids. The V end lost 0 bases, the J end lost 4 bases, and 15 bases lay between the germline ends. Germline values: CDR1 LGHNA, CDR2 YSLEER. The CDR3 DNA is TGCGCCAGCAGCCAAGATTGGACAGACGAGGTCTATGGCTACACCTTC. Translating gives CASSQDWTDEVYGYTF.

This chain joins TRBV9 and TRBJ2-6; 12 bases line up with TRBD1. Germline V gene sequence: CDR1 SGDLS, CDR2 YYNGEE. V dropped 3 bases and J dropped 1; count of bases not matched to a gene: 11. The CDR3 length is 20 residues. The CDR3 DNA is TGTGCCAGCAGCGCAAAAACTCCGGGACAGGGGGCATCTGGGGCCAACGTCCTGACTTTC. Translation gives CASSAKTPGQGASGANVLTF.

The chain carries TRBV10-3 and TRBJ2-5, with a weak D call TRBD2 (7 bases). This CDR3 has 13 amino acids. Trimming took 11 bases from V and 4 from J, leaving 17 bases between them. Germline V gene data show CDR1 as ENHRY and CDR2 as SYGVKD. The CDR3 sequence: CASSGGGGETQYF. In nucleotides, the CDR3 is TGTGCCTCCAGCGGAGGGGGGGGAGAGACCCAGTACTTC.

V usage is TRBV2 and J usage is TRBJ2-3; TRBD1 agrees at 7 bases. CDR3 length: 15 residues. The germline CDR1 and CDR2 sequences are SNHLY and FYNNEI. Trimming cost V 6 bases and J 4 bases; bases outside gene matches: 10. DNA of the CDR3: TGTGCCAGCAGGCAAACAGGGGTGGGGTCAGATACGCAGTATTTT. This encodes CASRQTGVGSDTQYF.

J is TRBJ2-1 and V is TRBV7-8; 10 nucleotides agree with TRBD2. The J segment lost 6 bases and the V segment lost 3 bases, leaving 5 bases of the junction unmatched. This CDR3 is built from 15 residues. CDR1 is SGHVS, CDR2 FQNEAQ, per germline. The CDR3 is CASSLGSGGANEQFF. Here the CDR3 DNA reads TGTGCCAGCAGCTTGGGCAGCGGGGGGGCCAATGAGCAGTTCTTC.

This chain joins TRBV20-1 and TRBJ2-5; 7 bases match TRBD1. With V trimmed by 3 bases and J by 10 bases, 14 bases remained unmatched. There are 14 residues in the CDR3. CDR1 and CDR2 from the germline V gene are DFQATT and SNEGSKA (reference sequence). The CDR3 is CSASYRGELMGQYF. The CDR3 region has the DNA TGCAGTGCTAGTTACAGGGGCGAGTTGATGGGCCAGTACTTC.

The V and J genes are TRBV19 and TRBJ1-3; D is undetermined. Per germline, CDR1 LNHDA and CDR2 SQIVND (reference sequence). The CDR3 is 14 amino acids. Between the trimmed V and J ends, which lost 9 bases and 0 bases, there was a span of 12 bases. The CDR3 DNA reads TGTGCCAGCAGACACTTCAGCTCTGGAAACACCATATATTTT. Translating it yields CASRHFSSGNTIYF. Looking up the rest from reference TRBV19 and TRBJ1-3 gives the full variable domain: DGGITQSPKYLFRKEGQNVTLSCEQNLNHDAMYWYRQDPGQGLRLIYYSQIVNDFQKGDIAEGYSVSREKKESFPLTVTSAQKNPTAFYLCASRHFSSGNTIYFGEGSWLTVV.

J is TRBJ2-3 and V is TRBV5-6, with TRBD2 matching 10 bases. The CDR3 has 16 amino acids. V shed 3 bases, J shed 2 bases, and the junction held 6 bases outside the gene matches. Germline V gene sequence: CDR1 SGHDT, CDR2 YYEEEE. The CDR3 region is CASSWGTSATTDTQYF. The CDR3 bases are TGTGCCAGCAGCTGGGGGACTAGCGCGACCACAGATACGCAGTATTTT.

The chain employs TRBV10-3 and TRBJ2-7, with TRBD2 identical over 12 bases. Looked up from germline, CDR1 is ENHRY and CDR2 is SYGVKD. The CDR3 has 15 residues. Trimming removed 10 bases from V and 2 bases from J; junction bases left unmatched: 9. CDR3 loop: CASKRLAGATYEQYF. CDR3 DNA sequence: TGTGCCAGCAAGAGACTAGCGGGGGCCACCTACGAGCAGTACTTC.

The gene calls are TRBV28 and TRBJ1-4, with D tentatively TRBD1 (5 bases). CDR3 length equals 15 residues. Germline loops: CDR1 MDHEN, CDR2 SYDVKM. V lost 5 bases, J lost 5 bases, and 15 bases lay in between. CDR3 DNA: TGTGCCAGCAGTCTCCCTGGGGGTATAAATGAAAAACTGTTTTTT. It codes for CASSLPGGINEKLFF.

The chain recombines TRBV5-1 with TRBJ2-3, with 12 bases lining up with TRBD1. The CDR3 is 15 residues long. Germline V gene data show CDR1 as SGHRS and CDR2 as YFSETQ. After removal of 4 bases from V and 6 bases from J, the junction contained 6 bases not matched to a gene. In nucleotides, the CDR3 is TGCGCCAGCAGCCCGGGGACAGGGGGCCACGATACGCAGTATTTT. It translates to CASSPGTGGHDTQYF.

CDR3 sequence (DNA): TGTGCCAGCAGTTTTCGGGGGACAGGCCCTTGGAATGAGCAGTTCTTC. This codes for CASSFRGTGPWNEQFF. J is TRBJ2-1 and V is TRBV28; 8 bases fit TRBD1. V gave up 3 bases and J gave up 7 bases; unmatched junction bases: 11. The CDR3 runs to 16 residues. CDR1 and CDR2 (germline): MDHEN, SYDVKM.

V usage is TRBV19 and J usage is TRBJ2-3; 10 bases match TRBD2. The CDR3 spans 15 residues. From germline, CDR1 is LNHDA and CDR2 SQIVND (reference sequence). V lost 3 bases and J lost 1; bases outside the gene matches: 1. DNA for the CDR3: TGTGCCAGTAGTATGCTAGCGGGGGGCACAGATACGCAGTATTTT. Protein: CASSMLAGGTDTQYF.

CDR3 sequence reads: CASTPDGYGYTF. The CDR3 DNA reads TGTGCCAGCACCCCAGACGGCTATGGCTACACCTTC. The chain carries TRBV12-3 or TRBV12-4 and TRBJ1-2; the D is unclear. The CDR3 is made up of 12 amino acids. With 7 bases removed from V and 4 bases from J, the gap between germline ends came to 10 bases.

The count of this clone is one. The chain joins TRBV7-3 to TRBJ2-3; D assignment may be TRBD1 or TRBD2 (6 bases each). Germline CDR1 reads SGHTA; CDR2 reads FQGTGA. The length of the CDR3 is 15 residues. Between the trimmed V and J ends, which lost 2 bases and 6 bases, there was a span of 15 bases. The CDR3 region is CASSLGGGHGDTQYF. The CDR3 region has the DNA TGTGCCAGCAGCTTAGGTGGGGGGCATGGTGATACGCAGTATTTT. Full variable domain (remainder filled in from reference TRBV7-3 and TRBJ2-3): GAGVSQTPSNKVTEKGKYVELRCDPISGHTALYWYRQSLGQGPEFLIYFQGTGAADDSGLPNDRFFAVRPEGSVSTLKIQRTERGDSAVYLCASSLGGGHGDTQYFGPGTRLTVL.

The V gene is TRBV4-2, the J gene TRBJ1-4; D uncertain. Germline lookup yields CDR1 LGHNA and CDR2 YNFKEQ. This CDR3 comprises 14 residues. The V end lost 8 bases, the J end lost 8 bases, and 18 bases lay between the germline ends. This chain's CDR3 is CASGPPRSSEKLFF. The CDR3 coding sequence is TGTGCCAGCGGGCCACCGAGGTCGTCGGAAAAACTGTTTTTT.

The chain links TRBV6-5 to TRBJ2-4, with a tentative D call TRBD2 (5 bases). CDR1 and CDR2 from the germline V gene are MNHEY and SVGAGI. The CDR3 loop spans 13 amino acids. The ends were cut back, 0 bases at V and 12 bases at J, with 12 bases in the middle. The CDR3 coding sequence is TGTGCCAGCAGTTACTCCCCGGACTTGACTCAGTACTTC. Amino acid sequence: CASSYSPDLTQYF.

The chain links TRBV3-1 (or the pseudogene TRBV3-2) to TRBJ1-1; the D gene is possibly TRBD1 (5 bases). With 4 bases removed from V and 1 base from J, the gap between germline ends came to 19 bases. In germline, CDR1 is LGHDT, CDR2 YNNKEL (reference sequence). This CDR3 has 17 amino acids. In DNA, the CDR3 is TGTGCCAGCAGCCGCGCGACAGAAGTAGTAAGGAACACTGAAGCTTTCTTT. It encodes CASSRATEVVRNTEAFF.